The clone carrying this T cell receptor beta chain has only a few counts. The data stem from a study of T-cell reconstitution after alpha-beta-depleted transplantation in children. Germline CDR1 reads DFQATT; CDR2 reads SNEGSKA (reference sequence). There are 15 residues in the CDR3. V was clipped by 5 bases and J by 4 bases, with 18 bases between them. Researchers prepared the TCRbeta library using unique molecular identifiers, the study reports. Each CDR3 protein gets one entry after TCRdb re-called the PCR reads with MiXCR. The data contain hundreds of thousands of distinct CDR3 sequences, about 9.5% of them singletons.

The sequencing here drew on PBMCs from the stem cell graft donor, taken from the stem cell graft. The V gene is TRBV20-1, the J gene TRBJ1-5; TRBD1 is a possible D gene (5 bases). The source is a human donor who donated a stem cell graft to a child with acute lymphoblastic leukemia. Written as DNA, the CDR3 is TGCAGTGCTCCCTTGGGGGGGATTGGGAATCAGCCCCAGCATTTT. It translates to CSAPLGGIGNQPQHF.